Listed below are T cell receptor beta chains from one sample, sequenced in a study of HIV-infected children after antiretroviral therapy interruption. TCRdb reprocessed the 3' RACE reads with MiXCR, giving one entry per CDR3 protein. The data show about 40,000 distinct CDR3 sequences, approximately 7% seen once. The material sequenced was CD45RA+ CD4+ T cells from PBMCs, pooled from several time points, taken from a donor given antiretroviral therapy, either interrupted or continuous. These receptor sequences come from a pool of human donors with HIV. Both conserved end residues are part of each CDR3. A D gene is named only where the DNA matches it firmly. Rows give clone size only sometimes, using once, few, many, or a class for an expanded clone.

clone size,D gene,V gene,J gene,CDR3 DNA,CDR3 protein
few,TRBD1,TRBV5-1,TRBJ2-2,TGCGCCACCGGGACAGGCTTTTCGAACACCGGGGAGCTGTTTTTT,CATGTGFSNTGELFF
.,.,TRBV25-1,TRBJ1-3,TGTGCCAGCAGTGAGGCAGGGGCTGGAAACACCATATATTTT,CASSEAGAGNTIYF
many,.,TRBV27,TRBJ2-1,TGTGCCAGCAGTTTATCCCCATGGACGAATGAGCAGTTCTTC,CASSLSPWTNEQFF
.,TRBD2,TRBV9,TRBJ2-1,TGTGCCAGCAGCGCGGGCCCGGGACTAGCTCTTTCCTACAATGAGCAGTTCTTC,CASSAGPGLALSYNEQFF
many,TRBD1,TRBV18,TRBJ1-1,TGTGCCAGCTCCCCACTGGGACAGGGTCGGAACACTGAAGCTTTCTTT,CASSPLGQGRNTEAFF
.,.,TRBV6-5,TRBJ2-5,TGTGCCAGCAGTCGCCTGGGGAGCGAACAAGAGACCCAGTACTTC,CASSRLGSEQETQYF
many,TRBD1,TRBV5-4,TRBJ1-6,TGTGCCAGCAGCACCCGGACAGGGGGCTATTCACCCCTCCACTTT,CASSTRTGGYSPLHF
many,.,TRBV11-2,TRBJ1-6,TGTGCCAGCAGCTTAGGCGGAGGATCACCCCTCCACTTT,CASSLGGGSPLHF
many,TRBD1,TRBV20-1,TRBJ2-1,TGCAGTGCTGACCGCAGGGGGAACCCCTACAATGAGCAGTTCTTC,CSADRRGNPYNEQFF
many,.,TRBV24-1,TRBJ1-2,TGTGCCACCAGTGACCCGTTGACGGCTAACTATGGCTACACCTTC,CATSDPLTANYGYTF
.,.,TRBV29-1,TRBJ2-1,TGCAGCGTTGCCCGGGAGCCTACAATAAAGCAGTTCTTC,CSVAREPTIKQFF
many,.,TRBV10-3,TRBJ2-3,TGTGTCAGCGGGCGGGACAATAGTGCAGAAACGCTGTATTTT,CVSGRDNSAETLYF
many,.,TRBV12-3/TRBV12-4,TRBJ2-7,TGTGCCAGCAGTTTTGCCAGCTACGAGCAGTACTTC,CASSFASYEQYF
.,TRBD2,TRBV12-3/TRBV12-4,TRBJ2-2,TGTGCCAGCCCAAAAGGGCGGGGGGGAACGAACACCGGGGAGCTGTTTTTT,CASPKGRGGTNTGELFF
many,.,TRBV30,TRBJ2-7,TGTGCCTGGGATGAACAGTACTTC,CAWDEQYF
many,.,TRBV11-2,TRBJ1-6,TGTGCCAGCAGCTTAGGGAGGGATTCACCCCTCCACTTT,CASSLGRDSPLHF
many,.,TRBV6-2/TRBV6-3,TRBJ2-2,TGTGCCACCATGGGCCCACAGAACACCGGGGAGCTGTTTTTT,CATMGPQNTGELFF
.,.,TRBV18,TRBJ2-3,TGTGCCAGCTCACCTCCCCTAGATACGCAGTATTTT,CASSPPLDTQYF
many,TRBD2,TRBV27,TRBJ2-2,TGTGCCAGCAGTTCGGGGAGGGGCAAGAACACCGGGGAGCTGTTTTTT,CASSSGRGKNTGELFF
many,TRBD2,TRBV25-1,TRBJ2-1,TGTGCCAGTCAAAGTAAAGAGACTAGCGGGAGGGTCTACAATGAGCAGTTCTTC,CASQSKETSGRVYNEQFF
many,.,TRBV20-1,TRBJ2-7,TGCAGTGCTAGGGCCGGGCCTTCTCCCGAGCAGTACTTC,CSARAGPSPEQYF
few,.,TRBV19,TRBJ2-5,TGTGCCAGCAAGGGGTCTCGGGCCAAAGAGACCCAGTACTTC,CASKGSRAKETQYF